This T cell receptor (beta chain) comes out of a study of shared clonotypes between healthy human individuals. Broader study findings: It was observed that about 5% of naive CD4 clonotypes were shared across a handful of donors.

Deep was the level at which the assay was run. The protocol was immunoSEQ multiplex PCR, while the TCRdb copy is restricted to in-frame clones and leaves out a portion. Among 2 million to 2.5 million clones listed, 85% to 95% were seen once. In the case of this clone: Antigen: not known.

This CDR3 contains 20 residues. Germline CDR1 MDHEN, CDR2 SYDVKM. With 6 bases clipped from V and 5 bases from J, the junction kept 20 bases outside the gene matches. Donation came from healthy HIV-negative adults that had no recent acute infections or vaccinations. The donors, all of them Caucasian adults, lived in Nashville, Tennessee. The sample taken for sequencing was naive CD4+ T cells from PBMCs. Subset reported: CD45RA+ positively selected. The TCR sequence derives from a man aged 18 to 29 in good health. Some clones in this sample may be carry-over from other donors' samples. The J gene is TRBJ2-4, the V gene TRBV28, with 12 bases matching TRBD1. The CDR3 region has the DNA TGTGCCAGCAGGCTACCCCCCGGGACAGGGGGCTTACACGGCCAAAACATTCAGTACTTC. Amino acids: CASRLPPGTGGLHGQNIQYF.